The 30 T cell receptor beta chains reported below all come from one sample, sequenced in a study of T-cell memory formation after mild COVID-19. TCRdb processed the 5' RACE reads anew with MiXCR; each CDR3 protein has one entry. The table shows about 140,000 distinct CDR3 sequences, with about 14% occurring only once. Specimen: PBMCs or a T cell subset sorted from them (not recorded which). The origin of the receptors is an adult woman who had mild COVID-19 (a few samples of this study predate the infection). Cell type and time point are not known.

J is TRBJ2-2 and V is TRBV27, with D possibly TRBD2 on 6 matching bases. The CDR3 runs 15 residues. V was pared by 2 bases and J by 1 base, with 8 bases between. Germline V CDR1 and CDR2: MNHEY, SMNVEV (reference sequence). CDR3 protein: CASSLRGLNTGELFF. The CDR3 DNA reads as TGTGCCAGCAGTTTAAGGGGACTGAACACCGGGGAGCTGTTTTTT.

A few counts support this clonotype. The CDR3 bases are TGTGCCAGCAGTAGACGGGGGGGACCCTACGAGCAGTACTTC. This sequence encodes CASSRRGGPYEQYF. This sequence joins TRBV6-5 and TRBJ2-7; 8 positions match TRBD2. Germline V CDR1 and CDR2: MNHEY, SVGAGI. V gave up 5 bases and J gave up 2 bases; unmatched junction bases: 5. The CDR3 extends over 14 amino acids.

The J gene is TRBJ1-2, the V gene TRBV12-3 or TRBV12-4, with TRBD1 identical over 8 bases. Trimming removed 5 bases from V and 6 bases from J; junction bases left unmatched: 5. This CDR3 is built from 13 residues. The CDR3 sequence is CASSTGQGNGYTF. CDR3 DNA sequence: TGTGCCAGCAGTACCGGACAGGGTAATGGCTACACCTTC.

The table lists this clonotype with many counts. The chain combines TRBV6-6 with TRBJ1-1; a possible D gene is TRBD1 (6 bases). CDR1 MNHNY and CDR2 SVGAGI come from the germline V gene (reference sequence). The CDR3 is made up of 14 amino acids. V shed 9 bases and J shed 0 bases, with 14 bases lying between them. The CDR3 sequence is CASSSGGLNTEAFF. The CDR3 region has the DNA TGTGCCAGTTCCTCGGGGGGCCTGAACACTGAAGCTTTCTTT.

The chain has TRBV7-9 and TRBJ1-1, with D unclear. This CDR3 comprises 13 residues. The ends were cut back, 2 bases at V and 1 base at J, with 5 bases in the middle. Per germline, CDR1 SEHNR and CDR2 FQNEAQ (reference sequence). CDR3 nucleotide sequence: TGTGCCAGCAGCTTATACACGAACACTGAAGCTTTCTTT. This gives the protein CASSLYTNTEAFF.

The J gene is TRBJ2-5, the V gene TRBV7-3, with D perhaps TRBD2 (6 bases). V lost 2 bases and J lost 1, with 14 bases in between. The CDR3 loop spans 16 amino acids. Germline CDR1 SGHTA, CDR2 FQGTGA. The CDR3 DNA reads as TGTGCCAGCAGCTTAGGGGGGTACCCAACCCAAGAGACCCAGTACTTC. Its protein product is CASSLGGYPTQETQYF.

The rearrangement uses TRBV2 and TRBJ1-4, with a weak D call TRBD1 (6 bases). Trimming cost V 4 bases and J 0 bases, with 9 bases left between them. Germline-derived CDR1 and CDR2 are SNHLY and FYNNEI. This CDR3 spans 15 amino acids. CDR3 sequence: CASSARGATNEKLFF. DNA for the CDR3: TGTGCCAGCAGTGCCAGGGGTGCAACTAATGAAAAACTGTTTTTT.

This clonotype was counted ten times or more. The chain combines TRBV4-1 with TRBJ2-5, with D perhaps TRBD1 (6 bases). In germline, CDR1 is MGHRA, CDR2 YSYEKL. The CDR3 totals 17 residues. Deletions cut 0 bases from V and 6 bases from J, with 20 bases between. CDR3 region: CASSQDLGTGLMKTQYF. The CDR3 bases are TGCGCCAGCAGCCAAGATTTGGGTACAGGGTTGATGAAGACCCAGTACTTC.

This clonotype was recorded a few times. For the CDR3, the DNA is TGTGCCAGCAGCACACCGGGACTAGCGGGGGGGCTACTCTACAATGAGCAGTTCTTC. Translation gives CASSTPGLAGGLLYNEQFF. V gene TRBV6-5 combines with J gene TRBJ2-1; 16 bases fit TRBD2. V shed 6 bases and J 3 bases; nucleotides not matched to a gene: 11. Looked up from germline, CDR1 is MNHEY and CDR2 is SVGAGI. CDR3 length equals 19 residues.

In its sample, this clonotype was seen a few times. V is TRBV29-1 and J is TRBJ2-7, with 9 positions matching TRBD1. After removal of 4 bases from V and 3 bases from J, the junction contained 4 bases not matched to a gene. CDR3 size: 13 residues. Germline V CDR1 and CDR2: SQVTM, ANQGSEA. The CDR3 reads CSVVDRGVYEQYF. In DNA, the CDR3 is TGCAGCGTTGTTGACAGGGGGGTCTACGAGCAGTACTTC.

This clonotype showed up just a few times. V gene TRBV7-8 combines with J gene TRBJ2-5, with no clear D. The CDR3 extends over 14 amino acids. V lost 1 base and J 7 bases, leaving 13 bases between the germline ends. Germline loops: CDR1 SGHVS, CDR2 FQNEAQ. CDR3 DNA sequence: TGTGCCAGCAGCTTAGTGGATCTTTTAGGGACCCAGTACTTC. Amino acids: CASSLVDLLGTQYF.

V is TRBV7-9 and J is TRBJ2-5; D call uncertain. Germline V gene sequence: CDR1 SEHNR, CDR2 FQNEAQ (reference sequence). CDR3 length equals 13 residues. Between the trimmed V and J ends, which lost 2 bases and 6 bases, there was a span of 10 bases. CDR3 sequence reads: CASSLLLSKTQYF. CDR3 nucleotide sequence: TGTGCCAGCAGCTTACTCCTGAGCAAGACCCAGTACTTC.

The chain recombines TRBV6-1 with TRBJ1-1, with 11 bases fitting TRBD1. Germline trimming cut 6 bases from V and 1 base from J; bases unmatched to any gene: 7. This CDR3 region has 16 residues. Germline assignment: CDR1 MNHNS and CDR2 SASEGT. CDR3 amino acids: CASREDRGLWNTEAFF. The DNA for the CDR3 is TGTGCCAGCAGGGAGGACAGGGGGCTATGGAACACTGAAGCTTTCTTT.

This clonotype was picked up a small number of times. The chain recombines TRBV7-2 with TRBJ2-7; no definite D call. CDR1 SGHTA and CDR2 FQGNSA come from the germline V gene. The CDR3 sequence is 15 residues long. V dropped 1 base and J dropped 2 bases, with 12 bases sitting between them. Written as DNA, the CDR3 is TGTGCCAGCAGCTTAGTTGGTACCCCAACCTACGAGCAGTACTTC. Translation gives CASSLVGTPTYEQYF.

This chain uses TRBV7-8 with TRBJ2-7, with D possibly matching TRBD1 (6 bases). CDR1 SGHVS and CDR2 FQNEAQ come from the germline V gene. CDR3 length: 15 residues. V lost 2 bases and J 0 bases, leaving 11 bases between the germline ends. The CDR3 DNA reads as TGTGCCAGCAGCTTAACCCGGACAGACTCCTACGAGCAGTACTTC. Translating gives CASSLTRTDSYEQYF.

DNA for the CDR3: TGTGCCAGCAGTTCCGGACTAAAAGACAATGAGCAGTTCTTC. Translating it yields CASSSGLKDNEQFF. The chain joins TRBV12-3 or TRBV12-4 to TRBJ2-1; TRBD2 might be the D (6 bases). Trimming removed 4 bases at V and 5 bases at J, with 12 bases between. The CDR3 loop spans 14 amino acids.

This clonotype came up a few times. CDR3 loop: CASSDPQDGLDLTDTQYF. CDR3 in DNA: TGTGCCAGCAGTGACCCTCAGGACGGACTAGACCTCACAGATACGCAGTATTTT. The genes are TRBV2 and TRBJ2-3; TRBD2 matches 7 bases. The CDR3 runs to 18 residues. V shed 3 bases and J 2 bases; nucleotides not matched to a gene: 14. The V gene's germline CDR1 is SNHLY and CDR2 FYNNEI.

This clonotype was picked up a small number of times. The CDR3 is CASSQERADTQYF. The DNA for the CDR3 is TGCGCCAGCAGCCAAGAGAGGGCAGATACGCAGTATTTT. V gene TRBV4-3 combines with J gene TRBJ2-3, with D possibly matching TRBD2 (5 bases). V was pared by 0 bases and J by 4 bases, with 5 bases between. Germline V gene sequence: CDR1 LGHNA, CDR2 YSLEER. The length of the CDR3 is 13 residues.

This clonotype was observed at least ten times. The chain uses TRBV4-2 and TRBJ2-7, with D maybe TRBD1 (6 bases). Trimming left V 0 bases short and J 2 bases short, with 14 bases between. CDR1 and CDR2 from the germline V gene are LGHNA and YNFKEQ. The CDR3 length is 16 residues. The CDR3 sequence: CASSQDGRGETYEQYF. In nucleotides, the CDR3 is TGTGCCAGCAGCCAAGATGGCAGGGGCGAGACCTACGAGCAGTACTTC.

This clonotype showed up just a few times. V is TRBV7-6 and J is TRBJ2-2; no firm D call. Germline V gene sequence: CDR1 SGHVS, CDR2 FNYEAQ. V lost 5 bases and J lost 0, with 13 bases in between. The CDR3 is made up of 16 amino acids. This CDR3 reads CASSPPGRANTGELFF. The CDR3 DNA follows: TGTGCCAGCAGCCCCCCTGGTAGGGCGAACACCGGGGAGCTGTTTTTT.

This clonotype was picked up a small number of times. The chain is built from TRBV7-6 and TRBJ2-7; no definite D call. Germline V gene lookup returns CDR1 SGHVS and CDR2 FNYEAQ. Deletions cut 0 bases from V and 5 bases from J, with 8 bases between. The CDR3 runs 13 residues. The CDR3: CASSLAVRNEQYF. The CDR3 DNA reads TGTGCCAGCAGCTTAGCGGTTAGGAACGAGCAGTACTTC. Full variable domain (rest looked up from reference TRBV7-6 and TRBJ2-7): GAGVSQSPRYKVTKRGQDVALRCDPISGHVSLYWYRQALGQGPEFLTYFNYEAQQDKSGLPNDRFSAERPEGSISTLTIQRTEQRDSAMYRCASSLAVRNEQYFGPGTRLTVT.

This clonotype was seen more than once but under ten times. The V gene is TRBV14, the J gene TRBJ1-1; maybe TRBD1 (6 bases). CDR1 and CDR2 from the germline V gene are SGHDN and FVKESK. Trimming removed 0 bases from V and 10 bases from J, with 15 bases in between. The CDR3 spans 14 residues. CDR3: CASSQEGRGNGAFF. The CDR3 bases are TGTGCCAGCAGCCAAGAGGGAAGGGGGAACGGAGCTTTCTTT.

J is TRBJ2-3 and V is TRBV12-3 or TRBV12-4, with 7 bases fitting TRBD1. The CDR3 covers 15 residues. Unmatched junction bases numbered 5, after V lost 1 base and J lost 4 bases. CDR3 amino acids: CASSLVTGLADTQYF. The DNA for the CDR3 is TGTGCCAGCAGTTTAGTGACAGGGTTAGCAGATACGCAGTATTTT.

This clonotype was counted between two and nine times. V usage is TRBV6-6 and J usage is TRBJ1-4; 9 nucleotides align to TRBD1. V trimming: 7 bases; J trimming: 7 bases; junction bases outside the gene matches: 16. The CDR3 has 17 amino acids. Germline CDR1 reads MNHNY; CDR2 reads SVGAGI (reference sequence). In DNA form, the CDR3 reads TGTGCCAGCACCGCGTCCCGGGACAGGGCCAGGGTTGAAAAACTGTTTTTT. Its protein is CASTASRDRARVEKLFF.

This clonotype appeared a few times. The rearrangement links TRBV5-1 to TRBJ2-7; tentative D call: TRBD1 (6 bases). The CDR3 extends over 14 amino acids. Germline V CDR1 and CDR2: SGHRS, YFSETQ. V was pared by 9 bases and J by 2 bases, with 18 bases between. The chain's CDR3 is CATHEGDGAYEQYF. The CDR3 DNA follows: TGCGCCACGCATGAGGGGGACGGAGCCTACGAGCAGTACTTC. Together with reference TRBV5-1 and TRBJ2-7, the CDR3 gives the full variable domain: KAGVTQTPRYLIKTRGQQVTLSCSPISGHRSVSWYQQTPGQGLQFLFEYFSETQRNKGNFPGRFSGRQFSNSRSEMNVSTLELGDSALYLCATHEGDGAYEQYFGPGTRLTVT.

This clonotype was picked up many times. The gene calls are TRBV29-1 and TRBJ1-2; 9 nucleotides match TRBD1. V was pared by 6 bases and J by 8 bases, with 16 bases of the junction left unmatched. Germline-derived CDR1 and CDR2 are SQVTM and ANQGSEA. This CDR3 has 15 amino acids. CDR3 amino acids: CSVTPSTGGAEGYTF. In DNA form, the CDR3 reads TGCAGCGTGACACCTTCTACAGGGGGCGCGGAAGGCTACACCTTC.

This rearrangement joins TRBV12-3 or TRBV12-4 to TRBJ2-1, with TRBD2 as a possible D gene (6 bases). This CDR3 region has 13 residues. The V end lost 4 bases, the J end lost 5 bases, and 9 bases lay between the germline ends. CDR3 in DNA: TGTGCCAGCAGTTCCGGGAGTAACAATGAGCAGTTCTTC. The encoded protein is CASSSGSNNEQFF.

The gene calls are TRBV5-1 and TRBJ1-1; no clear D. The germline V gene has CDR1 SGHRS and CDR2 YFSETQ. CDR3 length: 14 residues. With 4 bases removed from V and 2 bases from J, the gap between germline ends came to 12 bases. The CDR3 reads CASSPLGANTEAFF. The CDR3 nucleotides are TGCGCCAGCAGCCCCCTGGGAGCTAACACTGAAGCTTTCTTT.

The chain links TRBV12-3 or TRBV12-4 to TRBJ1-1; no definite D call. The V end was cut by 6 bases, the J end by 8 bases, with 10 bases between. The CDR3 length is 11 residues. The chain's CDR3 is CASSAGWEAFF. CDR3 bases: TGTGCCAGCAGCGCCGGATGGGAAGCTTTCTTT.

This chain connects TRBV6-2 or TRBV6-3 to TRBJ2-3; 7 bases align to TRBD1. The CDR3 is made up of 12 amino acids. The V gene end was trimmed by 5 bases and the J gene end by 5 bases; junction bases not matched to a gene: 1. Germline CDR1 is MNHEY and CDR2 is SVGEGT. As DNA, the CDR3 is TGTGCCAGCAGTCGACAGGGAGATACGCAGTATTTT. This translates into CASSRQGDTQYF.